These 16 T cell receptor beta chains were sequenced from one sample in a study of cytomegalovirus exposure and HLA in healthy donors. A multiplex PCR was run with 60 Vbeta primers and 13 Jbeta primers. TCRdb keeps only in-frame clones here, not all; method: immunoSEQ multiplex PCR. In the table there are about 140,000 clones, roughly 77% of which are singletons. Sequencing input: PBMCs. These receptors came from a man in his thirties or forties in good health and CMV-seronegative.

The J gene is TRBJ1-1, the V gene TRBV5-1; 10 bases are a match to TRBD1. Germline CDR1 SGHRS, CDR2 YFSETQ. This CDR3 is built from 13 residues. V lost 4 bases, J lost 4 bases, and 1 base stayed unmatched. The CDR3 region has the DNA TGCGCCAGCAGCCGGACAGGGGGCACTGAAGCTTTCTTT. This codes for CASSRTGGTEAFF.

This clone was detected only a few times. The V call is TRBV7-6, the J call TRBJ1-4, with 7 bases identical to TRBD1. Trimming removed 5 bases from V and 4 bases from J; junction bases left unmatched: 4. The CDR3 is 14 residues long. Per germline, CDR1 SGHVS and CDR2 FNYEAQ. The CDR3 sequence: CASSHGQDNEKLFF. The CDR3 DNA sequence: TGTGCCAGCAGCCACGGACAGGATAATGAAAAACTGTTTTTT.

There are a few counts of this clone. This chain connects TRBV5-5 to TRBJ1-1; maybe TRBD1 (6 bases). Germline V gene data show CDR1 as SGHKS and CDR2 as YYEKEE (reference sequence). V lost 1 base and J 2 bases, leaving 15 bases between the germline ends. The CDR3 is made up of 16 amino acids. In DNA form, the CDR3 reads TGTGCCAGCAGCTTGCTGTTTAGAGGGGGTAACACTGAAGCTTTCTTT. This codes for CASSLLFRGGNTEAFF.

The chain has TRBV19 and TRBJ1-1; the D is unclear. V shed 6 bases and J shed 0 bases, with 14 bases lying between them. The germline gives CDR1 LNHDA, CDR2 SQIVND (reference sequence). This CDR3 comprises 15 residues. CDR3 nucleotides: TGTGCCAGTAGCCCGAAACGTACAGTGAACACTGAAGCTTTCTTT. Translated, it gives CASSPKRTVNTEAFF.

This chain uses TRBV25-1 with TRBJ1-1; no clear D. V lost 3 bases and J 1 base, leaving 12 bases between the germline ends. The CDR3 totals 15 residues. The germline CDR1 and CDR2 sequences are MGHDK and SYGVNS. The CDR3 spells CASSEGEGWNTEAFF. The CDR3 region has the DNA TGTGCCAGCAGTGAGGGAGAGGGTTGGAACACTGAAGCTTTCTTT.

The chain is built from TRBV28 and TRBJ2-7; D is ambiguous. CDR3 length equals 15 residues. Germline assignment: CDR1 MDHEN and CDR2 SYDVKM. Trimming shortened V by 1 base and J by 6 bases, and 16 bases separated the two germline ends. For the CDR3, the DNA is TGTGCCAGCAGTTTATATCCAGTAAGTCCTTCCGAGCAGTACTTC. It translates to CASSLYPVSPSEQYF.

The CDR3 protein is CASSYSTVTTDGYTF. The CDR3 DNA reads as TGTGCCAGCAGTTACTCGACTGTGACGACGGATGGCTACACCTTC. The chain carries TRBV6-5 and TRBJ1-2; D remains unclear. Germline-derived CDR1 and CDR2 are MNHEY and SVGAGI. The CDR3 runs 15 residues. Between the trimmed V and J ends, which lost 0 bases and 6 bases, there was a span of 14 bases.

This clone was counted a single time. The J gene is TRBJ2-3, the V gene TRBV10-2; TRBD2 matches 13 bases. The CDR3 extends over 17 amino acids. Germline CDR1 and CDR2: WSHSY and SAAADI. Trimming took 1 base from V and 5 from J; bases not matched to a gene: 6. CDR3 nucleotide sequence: TGCGCCAGCAGTGAGTGGACTAGCGGGAGTCGTGGAGATACGCAGTATTTT. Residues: CASSEWTSGSRGDTQYF.

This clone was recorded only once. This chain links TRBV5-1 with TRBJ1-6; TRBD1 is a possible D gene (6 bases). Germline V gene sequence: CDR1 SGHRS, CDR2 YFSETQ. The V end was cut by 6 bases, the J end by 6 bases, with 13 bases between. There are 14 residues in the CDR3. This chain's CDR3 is CASTLGAPNSPLHF. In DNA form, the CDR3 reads TGCGCCAGCACCCTGGGGGCGCCTAATTCACCCCTCCACTTT. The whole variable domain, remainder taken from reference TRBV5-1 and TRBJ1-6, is KAGVTQTPRYLIKTRGQQVTLSCSPISGHRSVSWYQQTPGQGLQFLFEYFSETQRNKGNFPGRFSGRQFSNSRSEMNVSTLELGDSALYLCASTLGAPNSPLHFGNGTRLTVT.

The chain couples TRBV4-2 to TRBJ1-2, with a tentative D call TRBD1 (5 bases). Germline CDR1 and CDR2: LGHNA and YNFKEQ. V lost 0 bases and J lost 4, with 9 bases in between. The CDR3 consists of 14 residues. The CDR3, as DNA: TGTGCCAGCAGCCAAGAACGGGGGGGCTATGGCTACACCTTC. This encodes CASSQERGGYGYTF.

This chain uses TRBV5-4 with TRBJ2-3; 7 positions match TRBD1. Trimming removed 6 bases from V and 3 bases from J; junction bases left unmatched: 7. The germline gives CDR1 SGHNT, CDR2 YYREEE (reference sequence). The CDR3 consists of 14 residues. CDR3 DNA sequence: TGTGCCAGCACCCCTGACAGGGCTACAGATACGCAGTATTTT. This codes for CASTPDRATDTQYF.

The CDR3 is CSVRQVANYGYTF. The CDR3 DNA is TGCAGCGTGCGACAGGTAGCTAACTATGGCTACACCTTC. The genes are TRBV29-1 and TRBJ1-2, with a possible D match to TRBD1 (6 bases). CDR1 and CDR2 (germline): SQVTM, ANQGSEA. With 6 bases removed from V and 0 bases from J, the gap between germline ends came to 11 bases. The CDR3 has 13 residues.

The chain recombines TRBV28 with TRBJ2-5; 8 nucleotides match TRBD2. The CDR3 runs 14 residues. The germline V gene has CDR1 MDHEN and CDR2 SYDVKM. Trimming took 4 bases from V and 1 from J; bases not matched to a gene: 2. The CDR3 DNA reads TGTGCCAGCAGTTCCGGGGGGGTCCAAGAGACCCAGTACTTC. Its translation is CASSSGGVQETQYF.

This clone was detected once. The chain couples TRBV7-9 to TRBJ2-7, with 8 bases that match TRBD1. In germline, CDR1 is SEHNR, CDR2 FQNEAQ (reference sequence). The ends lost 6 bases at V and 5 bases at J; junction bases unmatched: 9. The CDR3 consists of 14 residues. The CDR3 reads CASSWSGGVHEQYF. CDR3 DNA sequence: TGTGCCAGCAGTTGGTCAGGGGGCGTCCACGAGCAGTACTTC.

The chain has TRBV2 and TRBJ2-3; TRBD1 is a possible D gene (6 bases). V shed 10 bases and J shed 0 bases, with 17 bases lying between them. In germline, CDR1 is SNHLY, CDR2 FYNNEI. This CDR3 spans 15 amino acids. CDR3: CATVLQGLSTDTQYF. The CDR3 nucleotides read TGTGCCACCGTACTACAGGGCCTCAGCACAGATACGCAGTATTTT. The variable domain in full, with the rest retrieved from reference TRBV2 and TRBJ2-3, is EPEVTQTPSHQVTQMGQEVILRCVPISNHLYFYWYRQILGQKVEFLVSFYNNEISEKSEIFDDQFSVERPDGSNFTLKIRSTKLEDSAMYFCATVLQGLSTDTQYFGPGTRLTVL.

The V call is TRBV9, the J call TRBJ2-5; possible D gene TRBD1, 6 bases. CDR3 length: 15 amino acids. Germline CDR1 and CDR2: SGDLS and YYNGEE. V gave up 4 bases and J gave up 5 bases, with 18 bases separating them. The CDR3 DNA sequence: TGTGCCAGCAGCCTAAATGTAGGGGGTATGGAGACCCAGTACTTC. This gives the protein CASSLNVGGMETQYF.